A single sample is the source of the 31 T cell receptor beta chains below, sequenced in a study of beta chain features in type 1 diabetes. All of the isolated RNA was reverse transcribed, so expressed TCRB transcripts were sequenced. TCRdb's copy holds only in-frame clones and misses some; the assay was immunoSEQ multiplex PCR. The sample includes approximately 730,000 clones, around an eighth of them seen just once. Study conclusions and caveats: The study found moderately but significantly shorter TCRB CDR3s in all four CD4+ subsets of Type 1 diabetes patients.

Their antigens are not known. The sample consisted of naive CD4+ T cells from blood. Receptor source: a man aged 18 to 30 with type 1 diabetes.

This rearrangement joins TRBV6-6 to TRBJ2-7, with a tentative D call TRBD1 (6 bases). The CDR3 spans 13 residues. CDR1 and CDR2 from the germline V gene are MNHNY and SVGAGI (reference sequence). Trimming pared 8 bases from V and 3 bases from J, leaving 14 bases between. The CDR3 nucleotides read TGTGCCAGCGGTCGTGCGACAGGCTACGAGCAGTACTTC. It is translated as CASGRATGYEQYF.

This clone was counted only a few times. The chain is built from TRBV27 and TRBJ2-1, with no clear D. V lost 6 bases, J lost 0 bases, and 12 bases lay in between. There are 15 residues in the CDR3. Germline CDR1 MNHEY, CDR2 SMNVEV (reference sequence). The CDR3 loop is CASSPEWSSYNEQFF. The CDR3 DNA follows: TGTGCCAGCAGCCCCGAGTGGAGCTCCTACAATGAGCAGTTCTTC.

J is TRBJ2-3 and V is TRBV29-1, with D unresolved. The germline gives CDR1 SQVTM, CDR2 ANQGSEA. The V and J ends lost 5 bases and 2 bases respectively, with 11 bases between them. CDR3 length equals 13 residues. DNA for the CDR3: TGCAGCGTTCCGAGGTCGACCACAGATACGCAGTATTTT. Amino acids: CSVPRSTTDTQYF.

The chain links TRBV14 to TRBJ1-1; D unclear. Germline V gene lookup returns CDR1 SGHDN and CDR2 FVKESK. This CDR3 is built from 11 residues. Trimming left V 1 base short and J 7 bases short, with 4 bases between. The CDR3 protein is CASSQAFEAFF. The CDR3 nucleotides are TGTGCCAGCAGCCAAGCATTTGAAGCTTTCTTT.

The genes are TRBV6-6 and TRBJ2-1, with 8 bases fitting TRBD2. J was trimmed by 12 bases and V by 2 bases; bases with no gene match: 6. The CDR3 extends over 13 amino acids. Germline V gene sequence: CDR1 MNHNY, CDR2 SVGAGI (reference sequence). CDR3 protein: CASSYATGGGQFF. The CDR3 DNA follows: TGTGCCAGCAGTTACGCCACGGGAGGGGGGCAGTTCTTC.

In this sample, this clone turned up a few times. J is TRBJ1-2 and V is TRBV7-6; D might be TRBD1 (5 bases). Trimming shortened V by 4 bases and J by 1 base, and 16 bases separated the two germline ends. The CDR3 is 16 residues long. Germline V gives CDR1 SGHVS, CDR2 FNYEAQ. The CDR3 loop reads CASSSGLAGHNYGYTF. The CDR3 DNA sequence: TGTGCCAGCAGCTCCGGACTGGCAGGACATAACTATGGCTACACCTTC.

To note about this clone: The junction departs from germline at one end; a sequencing error may be responsible. The chain carries TRBV30 and TRBJ2-1; 10 bases agree with TRBD2. Germline assignment: CDR1 GTSNPN and CDR2 SVGIG (reference sequence). This CDR3 comprises 11 residues. CDR3 residues: CAWSGLAGGLF. The CDR3, as DNA: TGTGCCTGGAGTGGATTAGCGGGGGGCCTCTTC.

This clone was recorded a few times. The same CDR3 is also encoded by other DNA sequences in this sample. V usage is TRBV20-1 and J usage is TRBJ1-4; D remains unclear. This CDR3 region has 10 residues. Trimming removed 2 bases from V and 8 bases from J, with 3 bases in between. Germline lookup yields CDR1 DFQATT and CDR2 SNEGSKA (reference sequence). The CDR3 DNA sequence: TGCAGTGCTAGACGGGAAAAACTGTTTTTT. It specifies CSARREKLFF.

This clone has only a few counts. The chain employs TRBV28 and TRBJ2-3, with TRBD2 identical over 9 bases. This CDR3 has 17 amino acids. Germline CDR1 and CDR2: MDHEN and SYDVKM. V shed 5 bases and J 4 bases; nucleotides not matched to a gene: 13. The CDR3 sequence is CASSQNRKAGGSDTQYF. CDR3 in DNA: TGTGCCAGCAGTCAGAACCGGAAAGCGGGGGGATCAGATACGCAGTATTTT.

This clone turned up a few times. The chain combines TRBV4-1 with TRBJ2-4; weak D call: TRBD1 (6 bases). The CDR3 length is 17 residues. V lost 3 bases and J lost 2, with 17 bases in between. CDR1 is MGHRA, CDR2 YSYEKL, per germline. The chain's CDR3 is CASSQGPDRMTKNIQYF. CDR3 coding DNA: TGCGCCAGCAGCCAGGGGCCTGACAGGATGACCAAAAACATTCAGTACTTC.

This chain links TRBV4-2 with TRBJ1-4, with 8 bases aligning to TRBD1. Germline lookup yields CDR1 LGHNA and CDR2 YNFKEQ. J lost 8 bases, V lost 3 bases, and 5 bases had no gene match. The CDR3 spans 14 residues. CDR3 DNA sequence: TGTGCCAGCAGCCACCCGGGACAGGACGAAAAACTGTTTTTT. Amino acid sequence: CASSHPGQDEKLFF.

The chain joins TRBV7-2 to TRBJ2-3, with D possibly matching TRBD1 (6 bases). Germline V gene sequence: CDR1 SGHTA, CDR2 FQGNSA. This CDR3 has 14 amino acids. The ends were cut back, 2 bases at V and 6 bases at J, with 12 bases in the middle. This chain's CDR3 is CASSLMGASDTQYF. The CDR3 region has the DNA TGTGCCAGCAGCTTAATGGGGGCCTCGGATACGCAGTATTTT.

This clone has more than one count but fewer than ten. J is TRBJ2-7 and V is TRBV6-1; TRBD1 matches 7 bases. The length of the CDR3 is 14 residues. CDR1 is MNHNS and CDR2 is SASEGT in the germline V gene. The V segment lost 1 base and the J segment 2 bases; nucleotides outside the gene matches: 2. CDR3: CASSEEQGPYEQYF. The CDR3 coding sequence is TGTGCCAGCAGTGAAGAACAGGGGCCCTACGAGCAGTACTTC.

The sample holds a few counts of this clone. The chain couples TRBV6-5 to TRBJ2-1; D not certain. Trimming pared 5 bases from V and 2 bases from J, leaving 10 bases between. Germline CDR1 is MNHEY and CDR2 is SVGAGI. The CDR3 covers 14 residues. CDR3 region: CASSPGDAYNEQFF. The CDR3 region has the DNA TGTGCCAGCAGTCCAGGAGACGCCTACAATGAGCAGTTCTTC.

This clone was counted a few times. The sample carries other DNA sequences with the same CDR3. This chain uses TRBV2 with TRBJ2-2; D not certain. Germline assignment: CDR1 SNHLY and CDR2 FYNNEI. V was cut by 4 bases and J by 3 bases, with 3 bases left in between. The CDR3 is made up of 12 amino acids. CDR3 nucleotide sequence: TGTGCCAGCAGTGTCGACACCGGGGAGCTGTTTTTT. Its translation: CASSVDTGELFF.

This clone has only a few counts. V gene TRBV30 combines with J gene TRBJ2-1; D possibly corresponds to TRBD1 (5 bases). V was trimmed by 2 bases and J by 2 bases, leaving 13 bases between them. Germline CDR1 is GTSNPN and CDR2 is SVGIG (reference sequence). This CDR3 region has 15 residues. In nucleotides, the CDR3 is TGTGCCTGGAGTTCGACCAGGGTGGCCTACAATGAGCAGTTCTTC. Its translation: CAWSSTRVAYNEQFF. The whole variable domain, remainder taken from reference TRBV30 and TRBJ2-1, is SQTIHQWPATLVQPVGSPLSLECTVEGTSNPNLYWYRQAAGRGLQLLFYSVGIGQISSEVPQNLSASRPQDRQFILSSKKLLLSDSGFYLCAWSSTRVAYNEQFFGPGTRLTVL.

Only a few counts were recorded for this clone. The chain uses TRBV6-1 and TRBJ2-7; 7 bases are a match to TRBD2. Germline assignment: CDR1 MNHNS and CDR2 SASEGT. J gave up 6 bases and V 7 bases, and 6 bases lay outside the gene matches. CDR3 length equals 12 residues. In DNA, the CDR3 is TGTGCCAGCACTCGGACGGGGGGCGAGCAGTACTTC. Translated, it gives CASTRTGGEQYF.

Remarks on this clone: The sample carries other DNA sequences with the same CDR3. This rearrangement joins TRBV30 to TRBJ1-1; D ambiguous. V was shortened by 0 bases and J by 5 bases, with 4 bases between the two germline ends. CDR3 size: 11 residues. Germline V lookup: CDR1 GTSNPN, CDR2 SVGIG (reference sequence). The CDR3 spells CAWSVVTEAFF. Written as DNA, the CDR3 is TGTGCCTGGAGTGTGGTAACTGAAGCTTTCTTT.

This clone was observed once. The J gene is TRBJ2-7, the V gene TRBV5-1, with D possibly being TRBD1 or TRBD2 (5 bases each). V lost 4 bases and J 2 bases, leaving 13 bases between the germline ends. The CDR3 sequence is 14 residues long. CDR1 and CDR2 (germline): SGHRS, YFSETQ. As DNA, the CDR3 is TGCGCCAGCAGCGGCGGCAGGGAGACCTACGAGCAGTACTTC. This gives the protein CASSGGRETYEQYF.

This clone was seen only a few times. V is TRBV7-2 and J is TRBJ1-4, with D tentatively TRBD1 (5 bases). V lost 2 bases to trimming and J lost 8 bases, with 12 bases between them. The length of the CDR3 is 14 residues. Germline CDR1 reads SGHTA; CDR2 reads FQGNSA. The CDR3 sequence: CASSLRQPLEKLFF. As DNA, the CDR3 is TGTGCCAGCAGCTTACGACAGCCTTTGGAAAAACTGTTTTTT.

This clone has only a few counts. A junction boundary mismatches the germline segment, possibly from a read error. The rearrangement uses TRBV6-6 and TRBJ1-5; maybe TRBD1 (5 bases). Germline V gives CDR1 MNHNY, CDR2 SVGAGI (reference sequence). CDR3 size: 15 residues. CDR3 amino acids: CAGRDRGTSNQPQHF. The CDR3 region has the DNA TGTGCCGGCAGGGACCGCGGGACCAGCAATCAGCCCCAGCATTTT.

This clone was detected only a few times. The chain carries TRBV7-9 and TRBJ1-1; D unclear. Germline assignment: CDR1 SEHNR and CDR2 FQNEAQ (reference sequence). Trimming left V 1 base short and J 1 base short, with 7 bases between. This CDR3 is 14 amino acids long. CDR3 sequence (DNA): TGTGCCAGCAGCTTAGAAGTTCCGAACACTGAAGCTTTCTTT. The encoded protein is CASSLEVPNTEAFF. Filled out from reference TRBV7-9 and TRBJ1-1, the complete variable domain reads DTGVSQNPRHKITKRGQNVTFRCDPISEHNRLYWYRQTLGQGPEFLTYFQNEAQLEKSRLLSDRFSAERPKGSFSTLEIQRTEQGDSAMYLCASSLEVPNTEAFFGQGTRLTVV.

This clone was found a few times. The chain couples TRBV29-1 to TRBJ1-2; D not certain. CDR1 is SQVTM and CDR2 is ANQGSEA in the germline V gene. Trimming pared 0 bases from V and 0 bases from J, leaving 2 bases between. The CDR3 consists of 12 residues. In DNA, the CDR3 is TGCAGCGTTGAAGAGACTAACTATGGCTACACCTTC. Protein product: CSVEETNYGYTF.

This clone was picked up a small number of times. The CDR3 DNA sequence: TGTGCCAGCAGCCACAGTCTCAATGAGCAGTTCTTC. It is translated as CASSHSLNEQFF. The chain recombines TRBV27 with TRBJ2-1; no reliable D call. The germline gives CDR1 MNHEY, CDR2 SMNVEV (reference sequence). This CDR3 region has 12 residues. The V end was cut by 6 bases, the J end by 6 bases, with 9 bases between.

This rearrangement joins TRBV5-6 to TRBJ1-1; D not certain. This CDR3 contains 13 residues. Per the germline V gene, CDR1 is SGHDT and CDR2 is YYEEEE. Deletions cut 2 bases from V and 4 bases from J, with 9 bases between. The CDR3 DNA reads as TGTGCCAGCAGCTTTTCCGGAACCACTGAAGCTTTCTTT. Encoded protein: CASSFSGTTEAFF. The complete variable domain, with remaining parts taken from reference TRBV5-6 and TRBJ1-1, reads DAGVTQSPTHLIKTRGQQVTLRCSPKSGHDTVSWYQQALGQGPQFIFQYYEEEERQRGNFPDRFSGHQFPNYSSELNVNALLLGDSALYLCASSFSGTTEAFFGQGTRLTVV.

This clone came up a few times. The chain combines TRBV5-4 with TRBJ2-3, with D tentatively TRBD2 (6 bases). The germline gives CDR1 SGHNT, CDR2 YYREEE (reference sequence). Trimming stripped 4 bases from V and 2 bases from J, with 17 bases between. CDR3 size: 16 residues. The CDR3, as DNA: TGTGCCAGCAGCCCGGAGGGGTCGTCGGACACAGATACGCAGTATTTT. It codes for CASSPEGSSDTDTQYF.

This chain links TRBV14 with TRBJ2-5; 12 bases line up with TRBD1. Trimming cost V 1 base and J 4 bases; bases outside gene matches: 7. This CDR3 spans 17 amino acids. Germline CDR1 SGHDN, CDR2 FVKESK. The CDR3 nucleotides are TGTGCCAGCAGCCAAGCAGCGGGGGACAGGGGGCGAGAGACCCAGTACTTC. This gives the protein CASSQAAGDRGRETQYF.

The V call is TRBV10-3, the J call TRBJ2-5, with D possibly being TRBD1 (5 bases). V was clipped by 1 base and J by 2 bases, with 20 bases between them. The CDR3 is 18 amino acids. Germline V lookup: CDR1 ENHRY, CDR2 SYGVKD. The CDR3 bases are TGTGCCATCAGTGAGTTGGCAGGGAAAGCGTTCGGACAAGAGACCCAGTACTTC. Translated: CAISELAGKAFGQETQYF.

This sequence joins TRBV9 and TRBJ2-1; the D gene is possibly TRBD2 (6 bases). The CDR3 has 12 residues. V lost 4 bases and J 8 bases, leaving 10 bases between the germline ends. CDR1 and CDR2 (germline): SGDLS, YYNGEE. As DNA, the CDR3 is TGTGCCAGCAGCCTCTGGGGGGATGAGCAGTTCTTC. Its protein is CASSLWGDEQFF.

A few counts support this clone. The genes are TRBV6-1 and TRBJ2-3; D is ambiguous. In germline, CDR1 is MNHNS, CDR2 SASEGT. The CDR3 has 11 residues. V gave up 6 bases and J gave up 2 bases, with 3 bases separating them. This CDR3 reads CASRYTDTQYF. Here the CDR3 DNA reads TGTGCCAGCAGGTACACAGATACGCAGTATTTT.

V is TRBV13 and J is TRBJ2-7; 7 bases map to TRBD1. CDR3 length: 15 amino acids. Germline CDR1 is PRHDT and CDR2 is FYEKMQ (reference sequence). V was pared by 7 bases and J by 0 bases, with 9 bases of the junction left unmatched. CDR3 sequence: CASTILGDSSYEQYF. The CDR3 DNA follows: TGTGCCAGCACCATACTGGGGGACAGCTCCTACGAGCAGTACTTC.